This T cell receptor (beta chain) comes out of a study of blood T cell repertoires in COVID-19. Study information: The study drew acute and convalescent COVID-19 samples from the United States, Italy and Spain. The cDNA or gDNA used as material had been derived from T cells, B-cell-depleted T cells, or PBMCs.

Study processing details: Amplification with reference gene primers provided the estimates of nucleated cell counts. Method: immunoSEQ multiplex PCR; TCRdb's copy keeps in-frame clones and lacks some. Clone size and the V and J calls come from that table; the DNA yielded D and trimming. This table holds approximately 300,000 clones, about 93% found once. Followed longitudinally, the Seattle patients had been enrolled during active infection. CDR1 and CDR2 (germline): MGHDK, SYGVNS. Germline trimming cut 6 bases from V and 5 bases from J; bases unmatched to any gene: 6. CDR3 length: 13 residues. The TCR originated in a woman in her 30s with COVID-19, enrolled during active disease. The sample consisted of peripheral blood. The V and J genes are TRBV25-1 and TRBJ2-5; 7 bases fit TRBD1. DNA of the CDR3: TGTGCCAGCAGAGACAGGGTCGTGGAGACCCAGTACTTC. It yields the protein CASRDRVVETQYF.